These 16 T cell receptor beta chains were sequenced from one sample in a study of T cell repertoires in cytomegalovirus infection (dated by TCRdb to the late 2010s). Sequencing was performed on an Illumina HiSeq 1500. The raw public data were reprocessed by TCRdb itself: fastp quality trimming at Q25, MiXCR clonotype calling, in-frame beta chains only. Under each unique CDR3 protein, matching rows form one entry showing the most common genes and DNA. For this sample there are roughly 180,000 distinct CDR3 sequences; over 25% appear just once. The ten largest clonotypes hold 31% of the sample. Sequencing input: PBMCs. The source is a human donor in good health (CMV status not recorded). Some clones in this sample may be carry-over from other donors' samples.

V usage is TRBV14 and J usage is TRBJ1-4; D not resolved. The CDR3 covers 14 residues. V was pared by 0 bases and J by 8 bases, with 10 bases between. In germline, CDR1 is SGHDN, CDR2 FVKESK. The CDR3, as DNA: TGTGCCAGCAGCCAAGAGAGGCGGGGAGAAAAACTGTTTTTT. This encodes CASSQERRGEKLFF.

Regarding this clonotype: A much more abundant neighbour one base away suggests this may be a read error. The CDR3 DNA reads TGTGCCAGCAGCTTAAACGGGGAGGCCGGGGAGCTGTTTTTT. Residues: CASSLNGEAGELFF. This chain uses TRBV7-8 with TRBJ2-2; D may be TRBD2 (6 bases). CDR3 size: 14 residues. Germline V gives CDR1 SGHVS, CDR2 FQNEAQ. The V end was cut by 2 bases, the J end by 6 bases, with 10 bases between.

The V gene is TRBV12-3 or TRBV12-4, the J gene TRBJ1-3, with D perhaps TRBD1 (6 bases). V was clipped by 1 base and J by 2 bases, with 6 bases between them. The CDR3 runs to 14 residues. The CDR3 protein is CASSLGDTGNTIYF. DNA of the CDR3: TGTGCCAGCAGTTTAGGGGACACTGGAAACACCATATATTTT.

This chain connects TRBV7-3 to TRBJ1-3; D uncertain. The CDR3 extends over 13 amino acids. CDR1 and CDR2 (germline): SGHTA, FQGTGA. V was trimmed by 4 bases and J by 2 bases, leaving 6 bases between them. CDR3 in DNA: TGTGCCAGCAGCTCCTCGCCTGGAAACACCATATATTTT. Protein sequence: CASSSSPGNTIYF.

There are a few counts of this clonotype. This chain connects TRBV7-2 to TRBJ2-7; a weak D match, TRBD1 (5 bases). CDR3 length: 15 amino acids. The germline V gene encodes CDR1 SGHTA and CDR2 FQGNSA. Trimming stripped 3 bases from V and 4 bases from J, with 16 bases between. CDR3 sequence: CASSLGSVTGYEQYF. In DNA form, the CDR3 reads TGTGCCAGCAGCTTGGGCAGCGTTACAGGATACGAGCAGTACTTC.

This clonotype was picked up many times. This chain joins TRBV10-3 and TRBJ2-1; TRBD2 matches 10 bases. CDR3 length equals 13 residues. The V segment lost 7 bases and the J segment 6 bases; nucleotides outside the gene matches: 3. From germline, CDR1 is ENHRY and CDR2 SYGVKD. DNA of the CDR3: TGTGCCATCACAACTAGCGGGGTCAATGAGCAGTTCTTC. This translates into CAITTSGVNEQFF.

This clonotype was seen only a few times. The chain is built from TRBV29-1 and TRBJ2-7; D ambiguous. There are 13 residues in the CDR3. Germline values: CDR1 SQVTM, CDR2 ANQGSEA. The V end lost 5 bases, the J end lost 0 bases, and 11 bases lay between the germline ends. This CDR3 is CSVRPSISYEQYF. CDR3 sequence (DNA): TGCAGCGTTCGGCCCAGCATCTCCTACGAGCAGTACTTC.

The V call is TRBV9, the J call TRBJ1-1; 11 bases agree with TRBD1. The germline V gene has CDR1 SGDLS and CDR2 YYNGEE. This CDR3 is built from 19 residues. With V trimmed by 0 bases and J by 0 bases, 10 bases remained unmatched. CDR3 sequence reads: CASSVGLPGQGAMNTEAFF. The CDR3, as DNA: TGTGCCAGCAGCGTAGGTCTACCTGGACAGGGGGCGATGAACACTGAAGCTTTCTTT.

V usage is TRBV20-1 and J usage is TRBJ1-2; D remains unclear. The CDR3 sequence is 11 residues long. Germline values: CDR1 DFQATT, CDR2 SNEGSKA (reference sequence). V was clipped by 6 bases and J by 0 bases, with 5 bases between them. CDR3 protein: CSAGTNYGYTF. CDR3 in DNA: TGCAGTGCGGGGACTAACTATGGCTACACCTTC.

The sample holds many counts of this clonotype. Here the CDR3 reads CASSFRDRNTEAFF. The CDR3 region has the DNA TGTGCCAGCAGCTTCCGGGACAGGAACACTGAAGCTTTCTTT. The chain has TRBV7-2 and TRBJ1-1; 7 positions match TRBD1. This CDR3 is built from 14 residues. Losses at the gene ends were 3 bases for V and 1 base for J; bases not matched to a gene: 2. Germline V lookup: CDR1 SGHTA, CDR2 FQGNSA. The full variable domain, completed using reference TRBV7-2 and TRBJ1-1, is GAGVSQSPSNKVTEKGKDVELRCDPISGHTALYWYRQSLGQGLEFLIYFQGNSAPDKSGLPSDRFSAERTGGSVSTLTIQRTQQEDSAVYLCASSFRDRNTEAFFGQGTRLTVV.

This chain joins TRBV4-1 and TRBJ2-2; maybe TRBD1 (6 bases). Germline values: CDR1 MGHRA, CDR2 YSYEKL. The germline V and J ends were trimmed by 8 bases and 6 bases, with 22 bases remaining between them. CDR3 length: 16 residues. The CDR3, as DNA: TGCGCCAGCGAGAGAGAGGCAGGGGCCTCACCCGGGGAGCTGTTTTTT. Encoded protein: CASEREAGASPGELFF.

The CDR3 DNA reads TGTGCCTCCAGACGGGATCTGAACACTGAAGCTTTCTTT. Amino acids: CASRRDLNTEAFF. The chain is built from TRBV5-5 and TRBJ1-1; D gene uncertain. V was shortened by 10 bases and J by 0 bases, with 13 bases between the two germline ends. The CDR3 totals 13 residues. CDR1 is SGHKS and CDR2 is YYEKEE in the germline V gene (reference sequence).

V and J are TRBV7-9 and TRBJ2-7; D is perhaps TRBD1 or TRBD2 (7 bases each). V lost 5 bases to trimming and J lost 5 bases, with 16 bases between them. The CDR3 is made up of 14 amino acids. CDR1 SEHNR and CDR2 FQNEAQ come from the germline V gene (reference sequence). The CDR3 DNA sequence: TGTGCCAGCAGCCGTGAGGGAGGGGGCCACGAGCAGTACTTC. It yields the protein CASSREGGGHEQYF. The full variable domain, its missing parts supplied by reference TRBV7-9 and TRBJ2-7, is DTGVSQNPRHKITKRGQNVTFRCDPISEHNRLYWYRQTLGQGPEFLTYFQNEAQLEKSRLLSDRFSAERPKGSFSTLEIQRTEQGDSAMYLCASSREGGGHEQYFGPGTRLTVT.

This clonotype was detected a few times. The gene calls are TRBV11-2 and TRBJ2-1, with D perhaps matching TRBD2 (5 bases). The CDR3 totals 14 residues. Trimming cost V 2 bases and J 0 bases, with 5 bases left between them. In germline, CDR1 is SGHAT, CDR2 FQNNGV. The CDR3 protein is CASSLTSSYNEQFF. CDR3 nucleotide sequence: TGTGCCAGCAGCTTAACTAGCTCCTACAATGAGCAGTTCTTC.

This clonotype was observed a handful of times. The CDR3 DNA follows: TGCGCCAGCAGCTTGGGTGCAGGGGTGACCGGGGAGCTGTTTTTT. Protein product: CASSLGAGVTGELFF. The rearrangement uses TRBV5-1 and TRBJ2-2, with D perhaps TRBD1 (6 bases). Germline CDR1 reads SGHRS; CDR2 reads YFSETQ. The CDR3 runs 15 residues. The ends were cut back, 0 bases at V and 5 bases at J, with 11 bases in the middle. The full variable domain, completed using reference TRBV5-1 and TRBJ2-2, is KAGVTQTPRYLIKTRGQQVTLSCSPISGHRSVSWYQQTPGQGLQFLFEYFSETQRNKGNFPGRFSGRQFSNSRSEMNVSTLELGDSALYLCASSLGAGVTGELFFGEGSRLTVL.

V and J are TRBV7-2 and TRBJ1-5; 9 nucleotides agree with TRBD1. Germline CDR1 and CDR2: SGHTA and FQGNSA. This CDR3 is 17 amino acids long. Trimming cost V 3 bases and J 3 bases; bases outside gene matches: 9. In DNA form, the CDR3 reads TGTGCCAGCAGCTTTACTCCCGGGACAGGGTTCAATCAGCCCCAGCATTTT. Translation: CASSFTPGTGFNQPQHF.